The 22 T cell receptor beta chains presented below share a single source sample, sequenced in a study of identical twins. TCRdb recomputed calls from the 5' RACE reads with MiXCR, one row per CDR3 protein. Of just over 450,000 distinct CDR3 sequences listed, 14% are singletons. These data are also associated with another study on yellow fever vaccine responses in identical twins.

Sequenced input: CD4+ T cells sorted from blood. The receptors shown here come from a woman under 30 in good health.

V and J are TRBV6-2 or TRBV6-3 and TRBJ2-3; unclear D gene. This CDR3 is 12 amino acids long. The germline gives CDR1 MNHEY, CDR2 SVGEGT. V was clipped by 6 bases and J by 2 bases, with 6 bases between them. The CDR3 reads CASRPHTDTQYF. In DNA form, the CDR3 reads TGTGCCAGCAGACCCCACACAGATACGCAGTATTTT.

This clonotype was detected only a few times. The CDR3 region is CASSQGVIAGQETQYF. CDR3 DNA sequence: TGCGCCAGCAGCCAAGGAGTAATAGCGGGCCAAGAGACCCAGTACTTC. The genes are TRBV4-3 and TRBJ2-5, with 7 positions matching TRBD2. Trimming at V came to 1 base and at J to 1 base, leaving 6 bases not matched to a gene. The CDR3 has 16 amino acids. Germline lookup yields CDR1 LGHNA and CDR2 YSLEER.

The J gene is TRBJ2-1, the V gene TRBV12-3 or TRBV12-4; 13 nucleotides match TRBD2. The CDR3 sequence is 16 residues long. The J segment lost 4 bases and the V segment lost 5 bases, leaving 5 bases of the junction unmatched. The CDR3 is CASSRTSGGSYNEQFF. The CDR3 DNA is TGTGCCAGCAGTCGGACTAGCGGGGGAAGTTACAATGAGCAGTTCTTC.

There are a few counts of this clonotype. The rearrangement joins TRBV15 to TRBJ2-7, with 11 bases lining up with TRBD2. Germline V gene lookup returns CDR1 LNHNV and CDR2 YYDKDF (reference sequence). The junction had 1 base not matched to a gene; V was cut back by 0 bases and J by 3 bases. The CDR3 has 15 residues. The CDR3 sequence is CATSRDGTSGYEQYF. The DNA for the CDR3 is TGTGCCACCAGCAGAGATGGGACTAGCGGCTACGAGCAGTACTTC. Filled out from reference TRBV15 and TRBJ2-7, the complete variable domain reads DAMVIQNPRYQVTQFGKPVTLSCSQTLNHNVMYWYQQKSSQAPKLLFHYYDKDFNNEADTPDNFQSRRPNTSFCFLDIRSPGLGDTAMYLCATSRDGTSGYEQYFGPGTRLTVT.

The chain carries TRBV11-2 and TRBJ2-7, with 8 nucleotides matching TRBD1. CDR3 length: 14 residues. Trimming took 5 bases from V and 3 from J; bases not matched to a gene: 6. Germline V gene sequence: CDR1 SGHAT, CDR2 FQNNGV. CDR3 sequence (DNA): TGTGCCAGCAGCCCCGGACAGGGTCTCTACGAGCAGTACTTC. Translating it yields CASSPGQGLYEQYF.

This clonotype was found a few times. The CDR3 loop is CATSRDPSGNQPQHF. CDR3 DNA: TGTGCCACCAGCAGAGACCCGTCGGGCAATCAGCCCCAGCATTTT. The gene calls are TRBV15 and TRBJ1-5; D gene unclear. The germline V and J ends were trimmed by 0 bases and 2 bases, with 8 bases remaining between them. Germline V gene lookup returns CDR1 LNHNV and CDR2 YYDKDF (reference sequence). The CDR3 length is 15 residues.

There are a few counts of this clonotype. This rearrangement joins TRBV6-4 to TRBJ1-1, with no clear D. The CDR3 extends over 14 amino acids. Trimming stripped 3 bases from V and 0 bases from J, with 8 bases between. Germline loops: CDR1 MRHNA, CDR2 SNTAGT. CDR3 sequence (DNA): TGTGCCAGCAGTGAGTCCCAGTTGAACACTGAAGCTTTCTTT. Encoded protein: CASSESQLNTEAFF.

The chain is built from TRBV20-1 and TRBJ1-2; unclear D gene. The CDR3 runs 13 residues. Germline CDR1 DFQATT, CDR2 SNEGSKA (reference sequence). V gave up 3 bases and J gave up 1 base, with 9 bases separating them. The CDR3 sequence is CSARSGNNYGYTF. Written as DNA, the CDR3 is TGCAGTGCTAGGTCGGGAAATAACTATGGCTACACCTTC.

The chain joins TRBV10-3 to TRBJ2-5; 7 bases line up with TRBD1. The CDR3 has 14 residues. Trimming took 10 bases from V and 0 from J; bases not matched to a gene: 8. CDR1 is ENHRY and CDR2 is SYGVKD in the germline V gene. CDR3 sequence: CATSVTGNQETQYF. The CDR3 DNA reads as TGTGCCACATCCGTGACAGGGAACCAAGAGACCCAGTACTTC.

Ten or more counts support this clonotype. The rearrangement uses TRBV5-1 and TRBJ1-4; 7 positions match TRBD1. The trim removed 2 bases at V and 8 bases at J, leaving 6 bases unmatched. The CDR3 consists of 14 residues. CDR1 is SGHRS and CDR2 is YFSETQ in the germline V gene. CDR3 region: CASSFDRVGEKLFF. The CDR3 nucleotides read TGCGCCAGCAGCTTCGACAGGGTGGGCGAAAAACTGTTTTTT.

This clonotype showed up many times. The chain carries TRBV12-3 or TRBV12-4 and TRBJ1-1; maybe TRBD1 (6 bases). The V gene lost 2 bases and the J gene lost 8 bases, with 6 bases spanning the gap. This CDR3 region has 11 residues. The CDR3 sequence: CASSLTGEAFF. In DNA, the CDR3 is TGTGCCAGCAGTTTAACAGGGGAAGCTTTCTTT.

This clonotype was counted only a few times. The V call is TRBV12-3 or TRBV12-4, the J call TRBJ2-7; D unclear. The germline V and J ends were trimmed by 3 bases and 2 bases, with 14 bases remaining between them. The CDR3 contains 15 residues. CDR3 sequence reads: CASSFSTASPYEQYF. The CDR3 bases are TGTGCCAGCAGTTTTAGCACAGCCAGTCCCTACGAGCAGTACTTC.

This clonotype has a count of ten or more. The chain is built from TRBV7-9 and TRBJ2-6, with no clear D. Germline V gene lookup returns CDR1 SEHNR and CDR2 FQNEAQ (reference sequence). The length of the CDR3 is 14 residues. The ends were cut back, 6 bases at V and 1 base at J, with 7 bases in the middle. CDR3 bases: TGTGCCAGCAGTTTTTCGTCTGGGGCCAACGTCCTGACTTTC. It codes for CASSFSSGANVLTF. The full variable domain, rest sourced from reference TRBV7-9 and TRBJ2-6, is DTGVSQNPRHKITKRGQNVTFRCDPISEHNRLYWYRQTLGQGPEFLTYFQNEAQLEKSRLLSDRFSAERPKGSFSTLEIQRTEQGDSAMYLCASSFSSGANVLTFGAGSRLTVL.

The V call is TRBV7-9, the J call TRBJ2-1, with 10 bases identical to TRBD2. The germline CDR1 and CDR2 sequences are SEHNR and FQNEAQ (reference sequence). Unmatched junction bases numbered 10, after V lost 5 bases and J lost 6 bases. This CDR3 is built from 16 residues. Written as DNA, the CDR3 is TGTGCCAGCAGCCCACAGCGGGGGGGGCAATCCAATGAGCAGTTCTTC. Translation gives CASSPQRGGQSNEQFF.

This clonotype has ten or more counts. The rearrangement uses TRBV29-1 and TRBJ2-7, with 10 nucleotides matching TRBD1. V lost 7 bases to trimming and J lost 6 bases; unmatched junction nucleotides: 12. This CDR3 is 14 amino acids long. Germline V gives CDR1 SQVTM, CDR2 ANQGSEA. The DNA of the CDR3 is TGCAGCGCCACTCGTGGGACAGGGGAGGGCGAGCAGTACTTC. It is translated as CSATRGTGEGEQYF.

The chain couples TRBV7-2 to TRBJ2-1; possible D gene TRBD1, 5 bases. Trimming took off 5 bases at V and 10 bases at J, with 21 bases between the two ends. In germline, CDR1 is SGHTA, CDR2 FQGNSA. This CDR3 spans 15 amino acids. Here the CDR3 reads CASSQADWGKDEQFF. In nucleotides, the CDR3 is TGTGCCAGCAGCCAAGCCGACTGGGGCAAGGACGAGCAGTTCTTC. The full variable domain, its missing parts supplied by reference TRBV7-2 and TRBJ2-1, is GAGVSQSPSNKVTEKGKDVELRCDPISGHTALYWYRQSLGQGLEFLIYFQGNSAPDKSGLPSDRFSAERTGGSVSTLTIQRTQQEDSAVYLCASSQADWGKDEQFFGPGTRLTVL.

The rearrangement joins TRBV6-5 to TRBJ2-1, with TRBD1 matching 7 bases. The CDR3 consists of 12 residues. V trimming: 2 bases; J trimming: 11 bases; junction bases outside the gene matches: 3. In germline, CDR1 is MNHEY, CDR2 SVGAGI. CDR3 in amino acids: CASSYEGAQQFF. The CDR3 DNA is TGTGCCAGCAGTTACGAGGGGGCTCAGCAGTTCTTC.

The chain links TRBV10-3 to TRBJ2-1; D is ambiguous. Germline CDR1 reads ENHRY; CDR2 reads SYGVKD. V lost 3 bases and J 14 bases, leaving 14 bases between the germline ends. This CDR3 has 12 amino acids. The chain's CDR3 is CAISDPEKPEFF. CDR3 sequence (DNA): TGTGCCATCAGTGACCCTGAAAAACCGGAGTTCTTC.

The CDR3 protein is CASRPGREYGYTF. CDR3 in DNA: TGTGCCAGCAGGCCTGGACGGGAGTATGGCTACACCTTC. The genes are TRBV6-2 or TRBV6-3 and TRBJ1-2; the D is unclear. V lost 6 bases to trimming and J lost 5 bases, with 13 bases between them. The germline V gene encodes CDR1 MNHEY and CDR2 SVGEGT. The CDR3 runs 13 residues.

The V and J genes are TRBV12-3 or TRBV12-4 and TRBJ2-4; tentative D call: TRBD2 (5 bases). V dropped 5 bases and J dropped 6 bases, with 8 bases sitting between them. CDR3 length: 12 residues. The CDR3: CASSPGTNIQYF. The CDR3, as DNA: TGTGCCAGCAGTCCGGGAACAAACATTCAGTACTTC.

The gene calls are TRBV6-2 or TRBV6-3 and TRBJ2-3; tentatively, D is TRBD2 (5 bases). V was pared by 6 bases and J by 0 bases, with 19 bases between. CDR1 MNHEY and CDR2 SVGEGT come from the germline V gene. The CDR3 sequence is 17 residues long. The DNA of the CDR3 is TGTGCCAGCAGACCCATTCTACGGGGATCTAGCACAGATACGCAGTATTTT. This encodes CASRPILRGSSTDTQYF.

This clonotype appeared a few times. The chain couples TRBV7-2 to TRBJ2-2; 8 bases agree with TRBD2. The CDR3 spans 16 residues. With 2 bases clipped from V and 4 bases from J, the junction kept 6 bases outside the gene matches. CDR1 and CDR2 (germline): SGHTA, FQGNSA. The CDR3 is CASSLKSGRGTGELFF. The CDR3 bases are TGTGCCAGCAGCTTAAAATCCGGGAGGGGCACCGGGGAGCTGTTTTTT.